This entry lists 3 T cell receptor beta chains sequenced from one sample in a study of cytomegalovirus exposure and HLA in healthy donors. PCR was performed using 60 Vbeta and 13 Jbeta primers. Method: immunoSEQ multiplex PCR; TCRdb's copy keeps in-frame clones and lacks some. The table has approximately 160,000 clones, 84% seen once; the top ten hold 4.8%. The sequencing input was PBMCs. These receptors were collected from a girl between 10 and 17 years old in good health and CMV-seropositive.

This chain links TRBV7-9 with TRBJ1-3; maybe TRBD1 (6 bases). Trimming stripped 4 bases from V and 7 bases from J, with 14 bases between. CDR1 and CDR2 (germline): SEHNR, FQNEAQ (reference sequence). The CDR3 consists of 14 residues. CDR3 protein: CASSYTGYSNTIYF. CDR3 coding DNA: TGTGCCAGCAGCTACACAGGGTACAGCAACACCATATATTTT.

The chain uses TRBV27 and TRBJ1-1; D possibly corresponds to TRBD1 (5 bases). The ends were cut back, 2 bases at V and 6 bases at J, with 13 bases in the middle. Germline V CDR1 and CDR2: MNHEY, SMNVEV (reference sequence). This CDR3 has 14 amino acids. CDR3 sequence reads: CASSLIQGGSEAFF. The CDR3 DNA sequence: TGTGCCAGCAGTTTAATCCAGGGAGGGTCTGAAGCTTTCTTT.

This clone was recorded many times. This chain links TRBV27 with TRBJ1-5, with 7 bases that match TRBD1. CDR3 length: 13 amino acids. The junction had 7 bases not matched to a gene; V was cut back by 8 bases and J by 6 bases. In germline, CDR1 is MNHEY, CDR2 SMNVEV (reference sequence). CDR3 loop: CASRPTGVQPQHF. The CDR3 DNA is TGTGCCAGCCGCCCAACAGGGGTTCAGCCCCAGCATTTT.